Presented here are 11 T cell receptor beta chains from one specimen sequenced in a study of blood T cell repertoires in COVID-19. The data were produced by immunoSEQ multiplex PCR, yet TCRdb's version contains in-frame clones alone and is incomplete. The sample consists of around 63,000 clones, nearly 90% of them appearing once. The sample comprised peripheral blood. The receptors here all came from a man aged 45-65 years with active COVID-19.

V gene TRBV27 combines with J gene TRBJ2-2; TRBD2 matches at 11 bases. Unmatched junction bases numbered 15, after V lost 6 bases and J lost 9 bases. The CDR3 is 17 residues long. Germline V lookup: CDR1 MNHEY, CDR2 SMNVEV (reference sequence). For the CDR3, the DNA is TGTGCCAGCAGATTTCTAGCGGGGGGCCAGTCGGAGCGGGAGCTGTTTTTT. Translation gives CASRFLAGGQSERELFF.

This chain connects TRBV13 to TRBJ2-7; 7 bases agree with TRBD2. CDR1 and CDR2 from the germline V gene are PRHDT and FYEKMQ (reference sequence). CDR3 length: 15 residues. The trim removed 0 bases at V and 0 bases at J, leaving 2 bases unmatched. The CDR3, as DNA: TGTGCCAGCAGCTTAGGTGGGACTAACTCCTACGAGCAGTACTTC. This encodes CASSLGGTNSYEQYF. Together with reference TRBV13 and TRBJ2-7, the CDR3 gives the full variable domain: AAGVIQSPRHLIKEKRETATLKCYPIPRHDTVYWYQQGPGQDPQFLISFYEKMQSDKGSIPDRFSAQQFSDYHSELNMSSLELGDSALYFCASSLGGTNSYEQYFGPGTRLTVT.

The V gene is TRBV6-6, the J gene TRBJ1-1, with 8 bases lining up with TRBD1. The V gene's germline CDR1 is MNHNY and CDR2 SVGAGI (reference sequence). Germline trimming cut 2 bases from V and 10 bases from J; bases unmatched to any gene: 9. The CDR3 sequence is 14 residues long. The CDR3: CASSYPEDRVRAFF. CDR3 nucleotide sequence: TGTGCCAGCAGTTACCCAGAGGACAGGGTACGAGCTTTCTTT.

The chain couples TRBV7-2 to TRBJ2-7, with D possibly matching TRBD2 (5 bases). V lost 4 bases, J lost 1 base, and 14 bases lay in between. The CDR3 is 15 residues long. Germline V lookup: CDR1 SGHTA, CDR2 FQGNSA. The CDR3: CASSSSRRESYEQYF. In nucleotides, the CDR3 is TGTGCCAGCAGCTCCTCCCGTAGGGAGTCCTACGAGCAGTACTTC.

V gene TRBV2 combines with J gene TRBJ1-4; D call uncertain. V was clipped by 6 bases and J by 3 bases, with 8 bases between them. Looked up from germline, CDR1 is SNHLY and CDR2 is FYNNEI. The CDR3 consists of 13 residues. The CDR3: CASRWRPNEKLFF. The CDR3 nucleotides read TGTGCCAGCAGGTGGAGACCTAATGAAAAACTGTTTTTT. The variable domain in full, completed from reference TRBV2 and TRBJ1-4, reads EPEVTQTPSHQVTQMGQEVILRCVPISNHLYFYWYRQILGQKVEFLVSFYNNEISEKSEIFDDQFSVERPDGSNFTLKIRSTKLEDSAMYFCASRWRPNEKLFFGSGTQLSVL.

This chain uses TRBV7-2 with TRBJ2-1, with a weak D call TRBD2 (5 bases). The CDR3 is made up of 15 amino acids. Trimming removed 5 bases from V and 1 base from J, with 12 bases in between. Germline CDR1 and CDR2: SGHTA and FQGNSA. The chain's CDR3 is CASSPGVASYNEQFF. The CDR3 DNA reads TGTGCCAGCAGCCCCGGGGTGGCGTCCTACAATGAGCAGTTCTTC.

The CDR3 sequence: CASSTSPGQQETQYF. The CDR3 coding sequence is TGCGCCAGCAGCACAAGCCCGGGACAGCAAGAGACCCAGTACTTC. V is TRBV5-1 and J is TRBJ2-5; 7 positions agree with TRBD1. The CDR3 consists of 15 residues. After removal of 4 bases from V and 2 bases from J, the junction contained 8 bases not matched to a gene. Per the germline V gene, CDR1 is SGHRS and CDR2 is YFSETQ.

The chain has TRBV7-3 and TRBJ2-3; 14 bases line up with TRBD2. The CDR3 is made up of 16 amino acids. Germline-derived CDR1 and CDR2 are SGHTA and FQGTGA. Unmatched junction bases numbered 5, after V lost 4 bases and J lost 5 bases. CDR3 bases: TGTGCCAGCAGCTCGGGACTAGCGGGGGCTCTAGATACGCAGTATTTT. Encoded protein: CASSSGLAGALDTQYF. The whole variable domain, filled in from reference TRBV7-3 and TRBJ2-3, reads GAGVSQTPSNKVTEKGKYVELRCDPISGHTALYWYRQSLGQGPEFLIYFQGTGAADDSGLPNDRFFAVRPEGSVSTLKIQRTERGDSAVYLCASSSGLAGALDTQYFGPGTRLTVL.

The chain has TRBV2 and TRBJ2-1, with D tentatively TRBD2 (6 bases). V shed 6 bases and J shed 0 bases, with 9 bases lying between them. Germline CDR1 reads SNHLY; CDR2 reads FYNNEI. The CDR3 runs to 14 residues. The CDR3 bases are TGTGCCAGCAGGGGGGGACTCTCCTACAATGAGCAGTTCTTC. Translation gives CASRGGLSYNEQFF.

The V call is TRBV2, the J call TRBJ1-6, with 10 positions matching TRBD1. After removal of 8 bases from V and 7 bases from J, the junction contained 5 bases not matched to a gene. In germline, CDR1 is SNHLY, CDR2 FYNNEI. The CDR3 totals 14 residues. CDR3 nucleotides: TGTGCCAGCCAGGGGGGACAGGGGAATTCACCCCTCCACTTT. Translating gives CASQGGQGNSPLHF.

This clone was observed a few times. The chain combines TRBV18 with TRBJ1-1; 8 nucleotides match TRBD1. The CDR3 is made up of 15 amino acids. Germline V lookup: CDR1 KGHSH, CDR2 LQKENI. With 6 bases clipped from V and 4 bases from J, the junction kept 10 bases outside the gene matches. CDR3 amino acids: CASSKTTDRVTEAFF. The CDR3 coding sequence is TGTGCCAGCTCCAAAACAACGGACAGGGTCACTGAAGCTTTCTTT.